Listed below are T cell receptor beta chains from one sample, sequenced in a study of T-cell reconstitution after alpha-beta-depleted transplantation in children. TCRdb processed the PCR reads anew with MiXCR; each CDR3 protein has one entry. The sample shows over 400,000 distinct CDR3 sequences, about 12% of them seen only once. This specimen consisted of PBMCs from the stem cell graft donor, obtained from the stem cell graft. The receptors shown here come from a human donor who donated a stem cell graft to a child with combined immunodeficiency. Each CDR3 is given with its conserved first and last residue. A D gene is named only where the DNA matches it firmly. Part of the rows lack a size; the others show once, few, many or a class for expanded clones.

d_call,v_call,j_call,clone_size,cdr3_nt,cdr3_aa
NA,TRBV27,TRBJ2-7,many,TGTGCCAGCAGTTCTGGGTCCGGCTACGAGCAGTACTTC,CASSSGSGYEQYF
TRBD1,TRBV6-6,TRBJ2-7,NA,TGTGCCAGCAGTTACGGGGCGACAGGGCGCGACGAGCAGTACTTC,CASSYGATGRDEQYF
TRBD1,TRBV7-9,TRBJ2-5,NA,TGTGCCAGCAGCTCGAACAGGGGACAAGAGACCCAGTACTTC,CASSSNRGQETQYF
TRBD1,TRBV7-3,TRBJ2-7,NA,TGTGCCAGCAGCTTGGGGACAGGGGAGGGAGACGAGCAGTACTTC,CASSLGTGEGDEQYF
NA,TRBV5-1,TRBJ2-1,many,TGCGCCAGCAAGGGGATAGACTACAATGAGCAGTTCTTC,CASKGIDYNEQFF
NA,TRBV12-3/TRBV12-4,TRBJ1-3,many,TGTGCCAGCAGCGATGTCAGTTACGGAAACACCATATATTTT,CASSDVSYGNTIYF
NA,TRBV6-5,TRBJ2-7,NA,TGTGCCAGCAGTTACTCAGGGCAGATCCCCTACGAGCAGTACTTC,CASSYSGQIPYEQYF
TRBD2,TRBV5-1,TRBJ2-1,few,TGCGCCAGCAGAATCCCGGGACTAGCCGAAGAGCAGTTCTTC,CASRIPGLAEEQFF
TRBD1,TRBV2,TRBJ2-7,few,TGTGCCAGCACTCAGGGGGCCGTCGAGCAGTACTTC,CASTQGAVEQYF
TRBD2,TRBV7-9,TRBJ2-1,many,TGTGCCAGCAGCCCGAGACTAGCGGGCCCCTACAATGAGCAGTTCTTC,CASSPRLAGPYNEQFF
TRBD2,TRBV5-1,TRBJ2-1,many,TGCGCCAGCAGTTATCTAGCGGGAGTAGGGAATGAGCAGTTCTTC,CASSYLAGVGNEQFF
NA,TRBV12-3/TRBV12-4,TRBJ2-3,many,TGTGCCAGCAGTTTACGGTGGGACACTAGCACAGATACGCAGTATTTT,CASSLRWDTSTDTQYF
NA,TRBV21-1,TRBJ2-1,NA,TGTGCCAGCAGCAAACGTCTCGGCCACGATGAGCAGTTCTTC,CASSKRLGHDEQFF
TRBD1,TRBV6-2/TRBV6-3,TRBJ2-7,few,TGTGCCAGCAGTTACCTCCAGGGGGCCCGACAGGCGAGTTACGAACAGTACTTC,CASSYLQGARQASYEQYF
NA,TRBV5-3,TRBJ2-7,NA,TGTGCCATGAGCTTGCATGGGGGGGGGCATTTCTACGAGCAGTACTTC,CAMSLHGGGHFYEQYF
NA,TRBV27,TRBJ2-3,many,TGTGCCATCCGTGGACGGCTAGACGCAGATACGCAGTATTTT,CAIRGRLDADTQYF
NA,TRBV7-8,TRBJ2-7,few,TGTGCCAGCAGCCTAAACAGGGTTTGGCTCTACGAGCAGTACTTC,CASSLNRVWLYEQYF
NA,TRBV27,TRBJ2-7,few,TGTGCCAGCAGCCAGCGCGGGACAAGCTCCAACTACGAGCAGTACTTC,CASSQRGTSSNYEQYF
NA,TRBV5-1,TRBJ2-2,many,TGCGCCAGCAGCCCTGACAGGACCACCGGGGAGCTGTTTTTT,CASSPDRTTGELFF
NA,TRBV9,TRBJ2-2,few,TGTGCCAGCAGCGTAGGGGGGGCAGATTTCACCGGGGAGCTGTTTTTT,CASSVGGADFTGELFF
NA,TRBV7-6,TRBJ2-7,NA,TGTGCCAGCAGCTTAGGGGGGGCGGATTCCTACGAGCAGTACTTC,CASSLGGADSYEQYF
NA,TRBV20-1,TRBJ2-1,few,TGCAGTGCTCCACAGGGTTGGGACAATGAGCAGTTCTTC,CSAPQGWDNEQFF
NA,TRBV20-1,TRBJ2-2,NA,TGCAGTGCTAGTGAGCACACCGGGGAGCTGTTTTTT,CSASEHTGELFF
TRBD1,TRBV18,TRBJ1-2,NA,TGTGCCAGCTCACGCTCAGGGGGCAGTAACTATGGCTACACCTTC,CASSRSGGSNYGYTF
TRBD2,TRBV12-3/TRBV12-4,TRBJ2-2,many,TGTGCCAGCAGAGCTAGGGAGGGCGGGGAGCTGTTTTTT,CASRAREGGELFF
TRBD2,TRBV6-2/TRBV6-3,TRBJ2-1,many,TGTGCCAGCAGTTACTCAGGGCTAGCGGCAAGAAATGAGCAGTTCTTC,CASSYSGLAARNEQFF
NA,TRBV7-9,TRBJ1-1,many,TGTGCCAGCAGCTTAGCGACCGTAAGAAAAGCTTTCTTT,CASSLATVRKAFF
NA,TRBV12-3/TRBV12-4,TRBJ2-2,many,TGTGCCAGCAAACATCAGGGGAACACCGGGGAGCTGTTTTTT,CASKHQGNTGELFF
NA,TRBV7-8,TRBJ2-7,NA,TGTGCCAGCAGCTTAGATCCTAGACCCTCCTACGAGCAGTACTTC,CASSLDPRPSYEQYF
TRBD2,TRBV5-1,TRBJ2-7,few,TGCGCCAGCAGCTTGGATCAGCGGGGGGGCTCCTACGAGCAGTACTTC,CASSLDQRGGSYEQYF